This TCR beta chain comes out of a study of cytomegalovirus exposure and HLA in healthy donors. Study background: A previous analysis identified approximately 110 million unique TCR beta sequences derived from some 170 million T cells. Ancestry clustering placed around four fifths of some 400 genotyped donors in the Caucasian-associated cluster.

Findings and limits, study-wide: The CMV antigen specificity of three CMV-associated chains was confirmed through in vitro analysis. V- and J-gene trimming in TCR beta was tied to a missense DCLRE1C variant by an analysis performed later.

The PCR made use of 60 Vbeta and 13 Jbeta primers. Repertoires were generated with immunoSEQ multiplex PCR, while TCRdb's copy carries only in-frame clones and drops some. The data show 150,000 to 200,000 clones, 60% to 80% seen once. Of note for this clone: Its antigen is unidentified.

V lost 3 bases and J 14 bases, leaving 13 bases between the germline ends. The CDR3 totals 11 residues. The germline V gene has CDR1 LNHDA and CDR2 SQIVND (reference sequence). The receptor comes from a man aged 45-65 years in good health and CMV-seropositive. The chain links TRBV19 to TRBJ1-2; tentative D call: TRBD1 (5 bases). Material: PBMCs. The CDR3 nucleotides are TGTGCCAGTAGTATGGGTAGGGGCGTAACCTTC. This sequence encodes CASSMGRGVTF.